This record looks at one T cell receptor beta chain sequence and its context. The sample is drawn from a study of PD-L1 blockade in urothelial cancer. Whole-study context: Patients had received 0 to 3 prior chemotherapy regimens.

The CDR3 has 15 residues. V lost 0 bases, J lost 2 bases, and 10 bases lay in between. Germline V gives CDR1 SGDLS, CDR2 YYNGEE. Pretreatment and on-treatment blood mononuclear cell samples were taken, totaling between 1 and 8 time points per patient. In each PCR, synthetic TCR analog templates were spiked in. The protocol was immunoSEQ multiplex PCR, while the TCRdb copy is restricted to in-frame clones and leaves out a portion. The table records more than 35,000 clones, around 90% of them present only once. Sequenced here: PBMCs, sampled around atezolizumab (anti-PD-L1) treatment. This TCR derives from a man between 65 and 85 years old with urothelial cancer. This chain uses TRBV9 with TRBJ2-3; the D gene is possibly TRBD1 (6 bases). In nucleotides, the CDR3 is TGTGCCAGCAGCGTAGGGAACAGGGCCACAGATACGCAGTATTTT. Amino acid sequence: CASSVGNRATDTQYF.